This TCR beta chain emerged from a study of T cell changes during pregnancy in multiple sclerosis. Data came from immunoSEQ multiplex PCR; TCRdb stores just in-frame clones and leaves some out. The repertoire holds approximately 63,000 clones, with roughly 91% as singletons. Trimming removed 6 bases from V and 3 bases from J; junction bases left unmatched: 6. Germline loops: CDR1 SGHDT, CDR2 YYEEEE. There are 14 residues in the CDR3. This TCR came from a female donor in good health, enrolled as a control in a pregnancy study. Material: peripheral blood, obtained after pregnancy. The chain is built from TRBV5-6 and TRBJ2-4; 7 nucleotides line up with TRBD2. The CDR3 coding sequence is TGTGCCAGCAAGATGGGGGGGGACAAAAACATTCAGTACTTC. It yields the protein CASKMGGDKNIQYF.